In this sample, the clone carrying this TCR beta chain turned up many times. The target antigen is unknown. The entry originates in a study of neurological immune-mediated disorders. Whole-study findings and limits: While HTLV-1-associated myelopathy showed the greatest TCR clonal expansion, multiple sclerosis showed the least, falling below healthy controls.

5'RACE with 10-nucleotide random UMIs produced the cDNA. TCRdb called the 5' RACE reads again in MiXCR, with one record for every CDR3 protein. Seen here are fewer than 35,000 distinct CDR3 sequences, more than 2.5% observed once, and the top ten hold 7%. The germline V gene has CDR1 SGHTA and CDR2 FQGNSA. The CDR3 is 12 amino acids. V dropped 4 bases and J dropped 16 bases, with 17 bases sitting between them. The source is a woman in her thirties with multiple sclerosis. J is TRBJ2-1 and V is TRBV7-2; D may be TRBD1 (5 bases). Sequencing was carried out using PBMCs. CDR3 sequence (DNA): TGTGCCAGCAGCTCCCTGGGGCAAATTCCTTTCTTC. As protein: CASSSLGQIPFF.